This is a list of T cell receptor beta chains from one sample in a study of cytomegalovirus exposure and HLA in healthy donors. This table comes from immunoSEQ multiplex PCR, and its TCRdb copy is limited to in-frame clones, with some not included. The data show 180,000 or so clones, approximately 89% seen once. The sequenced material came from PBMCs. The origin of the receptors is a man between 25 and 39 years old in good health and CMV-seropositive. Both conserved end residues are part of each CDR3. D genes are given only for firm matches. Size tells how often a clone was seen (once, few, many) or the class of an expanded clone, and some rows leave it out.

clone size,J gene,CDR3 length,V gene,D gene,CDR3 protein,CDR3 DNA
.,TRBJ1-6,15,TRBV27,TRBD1,CASSRDRGVGSPLHF,TGTGCCAGCAGTCGGGACAGGGGAGTGGGCTCACCCCTCCACTTT
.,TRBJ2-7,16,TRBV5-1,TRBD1,CASSPGHRDRVYEQYF,TGCGCCAGCAGCCCGGGACACCGGGACAGGGTATACGAGCAGTACTTC
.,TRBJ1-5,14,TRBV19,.,CASSIAQGFQPQHF,TGTGCCAGTAGTATTGCCCAGGGGTTCCAGCCCCAGCATTTT
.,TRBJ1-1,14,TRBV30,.,CAWNPPPWNTEAFF,TGTGCCTGGAACCCCCCCCCGTGGAACACTGAAGCTTTCTTT
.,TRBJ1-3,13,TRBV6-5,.,CASTPRSESTIYF,TGTGCCAGCACCCCGAGAAGCGAGTCCACCATATATTTT
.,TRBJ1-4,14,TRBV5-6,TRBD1,CASSFGTGVEKLFF,TGTGCCAGCAGCTTCGGGACAGGGGTTGAAAAACTGTTTTTT
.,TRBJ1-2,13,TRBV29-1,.,CSVDAGTNYGYTF,TGCAGCGTTGATGCAGGGACTAACTATGGCTACACCTTC
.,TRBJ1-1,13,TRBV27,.,CASSKRTDTEAFF,TGTGCCAGCAGTAAGAGGACGGACACTGAAGCTTTCTTT
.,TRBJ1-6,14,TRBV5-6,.,CASSLKALHSPLHF,TGTGCCAGCAGCTTAAAGGCGCTGCATTCACCCCTCCACTTT
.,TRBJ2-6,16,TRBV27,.,CASSLIGGSGANVLTF,TGTGCCAGCAGTTTAATCGGGGGATCTGGGGCCAACGTCCTGACTTTC
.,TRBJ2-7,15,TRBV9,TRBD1,CASSVGTGTIYEQYF,TGTGCCAGCAGCGTAGGGACAGGGACGATCTACGAGCAGTACTTC
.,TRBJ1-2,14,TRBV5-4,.,CASSATGETYGYTF,TGTGCCAGCAGCGCGACAGGAGAAACCTATGGCTACACCTTC
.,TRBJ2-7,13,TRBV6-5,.,CASKRGGTYEQYF,TGTGCCAGCAAGAGGGGGGGGACCTACGAGCAGTACTTC
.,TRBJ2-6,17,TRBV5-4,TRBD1,CASGTGQGNPGANVLTF,TGTGCCAGCGGTACGGGACAGGGGAACCCTGGGGCCAACGTCCTGACTTTC
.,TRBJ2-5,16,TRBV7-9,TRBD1,CASSLGGSGTEETQYF,TGTGCCAGCAGCTTAGGAGGGTCGGGGACAGAAGAGACCCAGTACTTC
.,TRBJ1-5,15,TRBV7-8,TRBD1,CASSLAGQGDQPQHF,TGTGCCAGCAGCTTAGCGGGACAGGGGGACCAGCCCCAGCATTTT
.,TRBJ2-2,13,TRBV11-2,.,CASSPRVEGELFF,TGTGCCAGCAGCCCAAGAGTGGAGGGCGAGCTGTTTTTT
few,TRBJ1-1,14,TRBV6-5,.,CASSYSTGNTEAFF,TGTGCCAGCAGTTACTCGACAGGGAACACTGAAGCTTTCTTT
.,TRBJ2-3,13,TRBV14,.,CASSPGGAGVQYF,TGTGCCAGCAGCCCAGGGGGCGCGGGGGTGCAGTATTTT
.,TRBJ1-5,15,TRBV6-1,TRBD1,CASSQQGAGNQPQHF,TGTGCCAGCAGTCAACAGGGGGCTGGCAATCAGCCCCAGCATTTT
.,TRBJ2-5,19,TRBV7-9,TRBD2,CASSLEFPWTSGSGETQYF,TGTGCCAGCAGCTTAGAGTTCCCCTGGACTAGCGGGAGTGGGGAGACCCAGTACTTC
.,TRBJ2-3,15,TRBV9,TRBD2,CASSVLAGATDTQYF,TGTGCCAGCAGCGTACTAGCGGGAGCCACAGATACGCAGTATTTT
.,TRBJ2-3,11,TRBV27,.,CASSFGDTQYF,TGTGCCAGCAGTTTCGGAGATACGCAGTATTTT
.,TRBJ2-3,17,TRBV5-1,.,CASSSGFLFSSTDTQYF,TGCGCCAGCAGCTCGGGGTTCCTTTTTTCTAGCACAGATACGCAGTATTTT
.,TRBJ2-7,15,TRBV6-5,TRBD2,CASSYRTSGVGEQYF,TGTGCCAGCAGTTACAGGACTAGCGGGGTTGGCGAGCAGTACTTC
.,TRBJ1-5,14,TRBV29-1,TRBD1,CSVGGTGALRPQHF,TGCAGCGTTGGCGGGACAGGGGCCCTAAGGCCCCAGCATTTT
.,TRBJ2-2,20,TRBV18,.,CASSPATLRAGATNTGELFF,TGTGCCAGCTCACCAGCGACCTTGAGGGCAGGGGCTACGAACACCGGGGAGCTGTTTTTT
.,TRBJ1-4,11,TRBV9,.,CASSVVRGLFF,TGTGCCAGCAGCGTAGTACGGGGACTGTTTTTT
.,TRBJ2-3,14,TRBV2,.,CASSVWGSTDTQYF,TGTGCCAGCAGTGTGTGGGGGAGCACAGATACGCAGTATTTT
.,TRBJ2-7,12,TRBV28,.,CASSLVFYEQYF,TGTGCCAGCAGTTTGGTATTCTACGAGCAGTACTTC
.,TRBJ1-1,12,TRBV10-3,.,CAISLGGTEAFF,TGTGCCATCAGCTTGGGTGGGACTGAAGCTTTCTTT
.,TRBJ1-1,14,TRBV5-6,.,CASSPPGTHAEAFF,TGTGCCAGCAGCCCTCCGGGGACCCACGCTGAAGCTTTCTTT
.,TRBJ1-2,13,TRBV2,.,CASSTRLFYGYTF,TGTGCCAGCAGTACTAGGTTATTCTATGGCTACACCTTC
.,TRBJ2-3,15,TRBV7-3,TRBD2,CASSLVAGATDTQYF,TGTGCCAGCAGCTTAGTAGCGGGAGCAACAGATACGCAGTATTTT
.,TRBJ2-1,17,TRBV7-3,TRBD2,CASSPSSSGGGGSEQFF,TGTGCCAGCAGCCCCTCCTCTAGCGGGGGCGGAGGAAGTGAGCAGTTCTTC
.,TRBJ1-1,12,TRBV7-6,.,CASSLRGTEAFF,TGTGCCAGCAGCTTAAGGGGCACTGAAGCTTTCTTT
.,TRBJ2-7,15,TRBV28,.,CASSGPLRGQVGQYF,TGTGCCAGCAGCGGACCTTTGAGGGGCCAGGTAGGGCAGTACTTC
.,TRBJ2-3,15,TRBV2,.,CASRTGNWGTDTQYF,TGTGCCAGCAGAACGGGGAATTGGGGTACAGATACGCAGTATTTT
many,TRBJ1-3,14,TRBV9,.,CASSVQDLLGTIYF,TGTGCCAGCAGCGTGCAGGACCTCCTTGGGACCATATATTTT
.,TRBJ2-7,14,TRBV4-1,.,CASSQWHGRYEQYF,TGCGCCAGCAGCCAATGGCACGGACGCTACGAGCAGTACTTC
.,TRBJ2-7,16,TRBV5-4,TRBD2,CASSLTPVQGLDEQYF,TGTGCCAGCAGCTTAACTCCGGTACAGGGACTAGACGAGCAGTACTTC
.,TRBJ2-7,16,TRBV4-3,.,CASSQDAQGRNYEQYF,TGCGCCAGCAGCCAAGATGCTCAGGGGCGCAACTACGAGCAGTACTTC
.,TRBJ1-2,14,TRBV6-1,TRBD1,CASRVDRGRYGYTF,TGTGCCAGCAGAGTTGACAGGGGGAGGTATGGCTACACCTTC
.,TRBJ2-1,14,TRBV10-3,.,CAISRSHSDNGQFF,TGTGCCATCAGCCGATCCCATTCTGACAATGGGCAGTTCTTC
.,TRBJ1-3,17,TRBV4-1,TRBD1,CASSPTLGQGGRNTIYF,TGCGCCAGCAGCCCGACCCTTGGACAGGGTGGTCGAAACACCATATATTTT
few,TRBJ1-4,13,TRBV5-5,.,CASSPRWDEKLFF,TGTGCCAGCAGCCCCCGGTGGGATGAAAAACTGTTTTTT
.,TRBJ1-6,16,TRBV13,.,CASSLGRPEEGSPLHF,TGTGCCAGCAGCCTGGGACGCCCCGAGGAGGGGTCACCCCTCCACTTT
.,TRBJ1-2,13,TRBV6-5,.,CASSRERGEGYTF,TGTGCCAGCAGCCGAGAACGGGGCGAGGGCTACACCTTC
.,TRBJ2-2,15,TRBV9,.,CASSVRTARTGELFF,TGTGCCAGCAGCGTACGGACAGCTCGCACCGGGGAGCTGTTTTTT
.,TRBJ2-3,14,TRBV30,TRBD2,CAWSTSGGTDTQYF,TGTGCCTGGAGTACTAGCGGGGGTACAGATACGCAGTATTTT
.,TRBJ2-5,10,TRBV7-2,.,CASSKETQYF,TGTGCCAGCTCGAAAGAGACCCAGTACTTC
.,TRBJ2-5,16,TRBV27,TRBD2,CASSPYISGRGETQYF,TGTGCCAGCAGCCCATACATTAGCGGGAGGGGGGAGACCCAGTACTTC
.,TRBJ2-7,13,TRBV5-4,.,CASSEGSSYEQYF,TGTGCCAGCAGCGAGGGTAGCTCCTACGAGCAGTACTTC
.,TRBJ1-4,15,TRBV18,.,CASSQRDRSNEKLFF,TGTGCCAGCTCACAAAGAGACAGGTCTAATGAAAAACTGTTTTTT
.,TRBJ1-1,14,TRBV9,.,CASSVGGANTEAFF,TGTGCCAGCAGCGTAGGTGGTGCCAACACTGAAGCTTTCTTT
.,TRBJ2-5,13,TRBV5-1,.,CASSLALQETQYF,TGCGCCAGCAGCCTAGCGCTCCAAGAGACCCAGTACTTC
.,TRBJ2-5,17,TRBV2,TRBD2,CASSEGIAGGFQETQYF,TGTGCCAGCAGTGAAGGTATAGCGGGGGGGTTCCAAGAGACCCAGTACTTC
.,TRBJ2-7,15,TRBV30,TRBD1,CAWRTQGVWTYEQYF,TGTGCCTGGAGAACTCAGGGGGTGTGGACCTACGAGCAGTACTTC
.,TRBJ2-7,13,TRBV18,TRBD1,CASSQGQGAEQYF,TGTGCCAGCTCACAGGGACAGGGGGCCGAGCAGTACTTC
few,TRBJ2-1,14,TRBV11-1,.,CASSLVGVVDEQFF,TGTGCCAGCAGCTTAGTAGGTGTTGTGGATGAGCAGTTCTTC